Following are 17 T cell receptor beta chains from one sample sequenced in a study of cytomegalovirus exposure and HLA in healthy donors. Researchers ran the PCR with 60 Vbeta and 13 Jbeta primers. Data came from immunoSEQ multiplex PCR; TCRdb stores just in-frame clones and leaves some out. The data contain about 89,000 clones, just over 65% of them singletons. Sequencing was performed on PBMCs. These receptors were obtained from a young man in good health and CMV-seronegative.

The V call is TRBV4-1, the J call TRBJ1-5, with D hard to call. There are 15 residues in the CDR3. Trimming cost V 0 bases and J 0 bases, with 6 bases left between them. The germline gives CDR1 MGHRA, CDR2 YSYEKL. CDR3 nucleotides: TGCGCCAGCAGCCAAGATCGTGTTAGCAATCAGCCCCAGCATTTT. The encoded protein is CASSQDRVSNQPQHF.

The chain joins TRBV10-3 to TRBJ1-2; D may be TRBD1 (6 bases). Looked up from germline, CDR1 is ENHRY and CDR2 is SYGVKD. Trimming shortened V by 6 bases and J by 5 bases, and 7 bases separated the two germline ends. CDR3 length equals 11 residues. CDR3 amino acids: CAIRGGYGYTF. CDR3 sequence (DNA): TGTGCCATCAGAGGGGGATATGGCTACACCTTC.

The V and J genes are TRBV4-3 and TRBJ1-1, with unresolved D. V lost 1 base and J 6 bases, leaving 9 bases between the germline ends. CDR3 length: 13 residues. CDR1 is LGHNA and CDR2 is YSLEER in the germline V gene. CDR3 residues: CASSQGGGPEAFF. As DNA, the CDR3 is TGCGCCAGCAGCCAAGGGGGAGGGCCTGAAGCTTTCTTT.

This chain links TRBV25-1 with TRBJ2-5, with D perhaps TRBD2 (5 bases). The tail of the sequence fits TRBJ2-7 better, so the J call may be wrong. The CDR3 sequence is 12 residues long. CDR1 MGHDK and CDR2 SYGVNS come from the germline V gene. The CDR3 loop reads CAGGVGGHEQYF. The CDR3 coding sequence is TGTGCCGGCGGAGTCGGAGGCCACGAGCAGTACTTC.

The gene calls are TRBV2 and TRBJ1-1, with D tentatively TRBD1 (5 bases). V dropped 7 bases and J dropped 1 base, with 10 bases sitting between them. The CDR3 runs to 13 residues. Germline CDR1 SNHLY, CDR2 FYNNEI. The chain's CDR3 is CASILGPNTEAFF. The DNA for the CDR3 is TGTGCCAGCATACTGGGGCCGAACACTGAAGCTTTCTTT.

The chain has TRBV12-5 and TRBJ2-2, with a tentative D call TRBD1 (5 bases). Germline loops: CDR1 LGHNT, CDR2 FRNRAP. The CDR3 has 12 amino acids. V was shortened by 6 bases and J by 7 bases, with 9 bases between the two germline ends. The CDR3 DNA follows: TGTGCTAGTGGCCGTGACAGCGGGGAGCTGTTTTTT. Translating it yields CASGRDSGELFF.

This chain uses TRBV5-6 with TRBJ2-5, with 9 bases lining up with TRBD2. This CDR3 is 15 amino acids long. With V trimmed by 4 bases and J by 4 bases, 8 bases remained unmatched. CDR1 SGHDT and CDR2 YYEEEE come from the germline V gene. The DNA of the CDR3 is TGTGCCAGCAGCCCACCAGCGGGGGGATTAGAGACCCAGTACTTC. Its protein is CASSPPAGGLETQYF. The whole variable domain, filled in from reference TRBV5-6 and TRBJ2-5, reads DAGVTQSPTHLIKTRGQQVTLRCSPKSGHDTVSWYQQALGQGPQFIFQYYEEEERQRGNFPDRFSGHQFPNYSSELNVNALLLGDSALYLCASSPPAGGLETQYFGPGTRLLVL.

This rearrangement joins TRBV25-1 to TRBJ2-6, with 8 nucleotides matching TRBD1. The germline V gene has CDR1 MGHDK and CDR2 SYGVNS. V trimming: 8 bases; J trimming: 0 bases; junction bases outside the gene matches: 12. This CDR3 is built from 18 residues. CDR3 residues: CASGNWTGQNSGANVLTF. CDR3 coding DNA: TGTGCCAGCGGAAACTGGACAGGGCAGAACTCTGGGGCCAACGTCCTGACTTTC.

V and J are TRBV30 and TRBJ2-7; D gene uncertain. Deletions cut 2 bases from V and 0 bases from J, with 11 bases between. Germline CDR1 and CDR2: GTSNPN and SVGIG (reference sequence). This CDR3 is built from 14 residues. CDR3 DNA: TGTGCCTGGAGTCTGAGAAGTTTCTCCTACGAGCAGTACTTC. This encodes CAWSLRSFSYEQYF.

The gene calls are TRBV21-1 and TRBJ2-3; TRBD1 is the table's D call, not checked against the DNA. TRBV21-1 is marked as a pseudogene. CDR3 length: 15 amino acids. CDR3: CASSKAGADTDTQYF. In DNA form, the CDR3 reads TGTGCCAGCAGCAAAGCTGGGGCGGACACAGATACGCAGTATTTT.

The chain recombines TRBV5-1 with TRBJ2-1; TRBD2 matches 8 bases. J was trimmed by 8 bases and V by 4 bases; bases with no gene match: 8. Germline V gene lookup returns CDR1 SGHRS and CDR2 YFSETQ. CDR3 length equals 14 residues. The DNA of the CDR3 is TGCGCCAGCAGCACCGGGACTAGTATGTATGAGCAGTTCTTC. This translates into CASSTGTSMYEQFF. The variable domain in full, with the rest retrieved from reference TRBV5-1 and TRBJ2-1, is KAGVTQTPRYLIKTRGQQVTLSCSPISGHRSVSWYQQTPGQGLQFLFEYFSETQRNKGNFPGRFSGRQFSNSRSEMNVSTLELGDSALYLCASSTGTSMYEQFFGPGTRLTVL.

The chain carries TRBV7-9 and TRBJ2-1, with TRBD2 identical over 7 bases. With V trimmed by 4 bases and J by 8 bases, 20 bases remained unmatched. The CDR3 loop spans 18 amino acids. Per the germline V gene, CDR1 is SEHNR and CDR2 is FQNEAQ (reference sequence). This CDR3 is CASSSTQAGRKDDYEQFF. CDR3 coding DNA: TGTGCCAGCAGCTCAACACAGGCCGGGAGGAAGGATGATTATGAGCAGTTCTTC. Based on the CDR3 plus reference TRBV7-9 and TRBJ2-1, the full variable domain is DTGVSQNPRHKITKRGQNVTFRCDPISEHNRLYWYRQTLGQGPEFLTYFQNEAQLEKSRLLSDRFSAERPKGSFSTLEIQRTEQGDSAMYLCASSSTQAGRKDDYEQFFGPGTRLTVL.

This clone has only a few counts. The V and J genes are TRBV5-6 and TRBJ1-1; D possibly corresponds to TRBD1 (6 bases). The ends were cut back, 3 bases at V and 0 bases at J, with 12 bases in the middle. In germline, CDR1 is SGHDT, CDR2 YYEEEE. This CDR3 is built from 15 residues. The CDR3 loop reads CASSWWGLLNTEAFF. The CDR3 nucleotides are TGTGCCAGCAGCTGGTGGGGGCTATTGAACACTGAAGCTTTCTTT.

V usage is TRBV5-1 and J usage is TRBJ2-7; the match to TRBD2 covers 9 bases. Germline CDR1 reads SGHRS; CDR2 reads YFSETQ. After removal of 1 base from V and 6 bases from J, the junction contained 5 bases not matched to a gene. The length of the CDR3 is 14 residues. The CDR3 region has the DNA TGCGCCAGCAGCTTGCTCGCGACTAGCGGCGAGCAGTACTTC. Amino acids: CASSLLATSGEQYF.

The chain combines TRBV19 with TRBJ1-2; D is unresolved. In germline, CDR1 is LNHDA, CDR2 SQIVND (reference sequence). V was clipped by 4 bases and J by 2 bases, with 14 bases between them. CDR3 length equals 15 residues. CDR3 region: CASSTPAEGNYGYTF. The CDR3 DNA is TGTGCCAGTAGTACGCCAGCGGAGGGCAACTATGGCTACACCTTC.

The CDR3 sequence: CASSPGTSGRQSSYNEQFF. In DNA, the CDR3 is TGTGCCAGCAGCCCAGGGACTAGCGGGAGGCAGAGCTCCTACAATGAGCAGTTCTTC. V gene TRBV7-9 combines with J gene TRBJ2-1; 15 bases map to TRBD2. The V gene's germline CDR1 is SEHNR and CDR2 FQNEAQ (reference sequence). This CDR3 spans 19 amino acids. Unmatched junction bases numbered 8, after V lost 5 bases and J lost 0 bases.

J is TRBJ1-1 and V is TRBV6-6, with D possibly matching TRBD1 (5 bases). The CDR3 is 13 amino acids. The germline V gene has CDR1 MNHNY and CDR2 SVGAGI (reference sequence). Trimming left V 6 bases short and J 3 bases short, with 11 bases between. The CDR3: CASRSQGYTEAFF. The CDR3 nucleotides are TGTGCCAGCAGGTCCCAGGGTTACACTGAAGCTTTCTTT.